This T cell receptor beta chain comes out of a study of CD8 T cells in ankylosing spondylitis (dated by TCRdb to between 2016 and 2019). For the wider study: The study profiled T cell receptor beta repertoires in healthy donors and ankylosing spondylitis patients to find disease-linked TCR variants. The full study cohort comprised 25 or so ankylosing spondylitis patients and over a hundred healthy donors. Peripheral blood samples were taken, and synovial fluid was additionally collected from ankylosing spondylitis patients. Overall study outcomes, separate from this receptor: A CD8+ phenotype was shown by the disease-linked clones, which were found at relatively low frequencies in peripheral blood. A TCR beta motif made up of several highly homologous amino acid variants appeared to be characteristic of blood from ankylosing spondylitis patients. Significant enrichment of the disease-linked clones was reported in matched synovial fluid samples from ankylosing spondylitis patients. Some motif variants had previously been reported in the synovial fluid and blood of reactive arthritis patients, which suggests shared mechanisms of disease initiation.

On this clonotype itself: The antigen it binds to is not known. Base qualities are not recorded, but no much larger clone differs from it by a single base.

The sequencing machine was an Illumina HiSeq 2500. Quantitative 5'-RACE with molecular barcodes was the method used to prepare the TCR beta libraries. Under the source paper's analysis protocol: To identify disease-linked TCR variants, a new computational method was used, one built on a probabilistic model of VDJ rearrangement. Clones were called with MiXCR by TCRdb after fastp trimmed the public reads at Q25, and only in-frame beta chains were retained. Each record represents a unique CDR3 protein, reported with the most common genes and DNA among its rows. For this entry, the V and J calls and clone size follow TCRdb and not the study's own pipeline. Across this sample there are roughly 260,000 distinct CDR3 sequences, with 20% seen only once. The ten largest clones represent 7.8% of the sample. Per the germline V gene (reference sequence), MNHEY is the CDR1 and SMNVEV is the CDR2. V is cut by 0 bases and J by 0 bases, and the space between the germline ends is 4 bases. The CDR3 numbers 14 residues from cysteine through phenylalanine. The CDR3 DNA has 42 bases and is translated from base 1.

Material: blood, either unsorted or a sorted T cell fraction (not recorded which). The chain is assembled from TRBV27 and TRBJ2-3; too little of a D gene remains to name it. The clonotype was recovered from a male donor with ankylosing spondylitis or in good health (not recorded which). This receptor has the CDR3 CASSLSLSTDTQYF. The sequenced DNA is TGTGCCAGCAGTTTATCGCTTAGCACAGATACGCAGTATTTT.